The 7 T cell receptor beta chains given below trace back to one sample, sequenced in a study of cytomegalovirus exposure and HLA in healthy donors. PCR involved 60 Vbeta and 13 Jbeta primers. The method was immunoSEQ multiplex PCR; TCRdb's version includes in-frame clones alone and lacks a portion of them. The data hold fewer than 200,000 clones, with more than 80% observed a single time. Sequenced input: PBMCs. The receptors originated from a woman aged 18-29 years in good health and CMV-seropositive.

This chain joins TRBV29-1 and TRBJ1-4; 7 bases are shared with TRBD1. CDR1 SQVTM and CDR2 ANQGSEA come from the germline V gene. The CDR3 is 12 residues long. The chain's CDR3 is CSATGDNEKLFF. The DNA for the CDR3 is TGCAGTGCTACAGGGGATAATGAAAAACTGTTTTTT.

The rearrangement links TRBV2 to TRBJ1-5, with 7 bases matching TRBD1. J lost 6 bases, V lost 7 bases, and 6 bases had no gene match. Germline CDR1 and CDR2: SNHLY and FYNNEI. The CDR3 is 13 residues long. The chain's CDR3 is CASKDRVGQPQHF. Written as DNA, the CDR3 is TGTGCCAGCAAAGACAGGGTGGGTCAGCCCCAGCATTTT.

V is TRBV11-3 and J is TRBJ2-2, with a tentative D call TRBD2 (6 bases). Germline lookup yields CDR1 SGHNT and CDR2 YENEEA. There are 16 residues in the CDR3. Trimming stripped 1 base from V and 4 bases from J, with 13 bases between. Here the CDR3 reads CASSLGSSGGTGELFF. CDR3 nucleotide sequence: TGTGCCAGCAGCTTAGGGAGCTCCGGGGGCACCGGGGAGCTGTTTTTT.

The chain links TRBV11-3 to TRBJ2-3; 9 nucleotides line up with TRBD1. The CDR3 covers 19 residues. Germline CDR1 SGHNT, CDR2 YENEEA. The J segment lost 5 bases and the V segment lost 5 bases, leaving 20 bases of the junction unmatched. This CDR3 reads CASSASLHSQGAVVDTQYF. The CDR3 DNA reads TGTGCCAGCAGCGCTAGCCTACACTCACAGGGGGCAGTTGTAGATACGCAGTATTTT.

The chain recombines TRBV6-5 with TRBJ2-7; 7 bases agree with TRBD2. This CDR3 spans 14 amino acids. With V trimmed by 2 bases and J by 3 bases, 4 bases remained unmatched. Germline CDR1 and CDR2: MNHEY and SVGAGI. DNA of the CDR3: TGTGCCAGCAGTTACGGGGGGGTCAACTACGAGCAGTACTTC. This gives the protein CASSYGGVNYEQYF.

The chain combines TRBV28 with TRBJ2-4; D not resolved. V lost 6 bases and J 0 bases, leaving 9 bases between the germline ends. Germline CDR1 is MDHEN and CDR2 is SYDVKM. CDR3 length: 14 residues. CDR3 region: CASRERVAKNIQYF. The CDR3 bases are TGTGCCAGCAGAGAACGGGTAGCCAAAAACATTCAGTACTTC. The entire variable domain, with the rest obtained from reference TRBV28 and TRBJ2-4, is as follows: DVKVTQSSRYLVKRTGEKVFLECVQDMDHENMFWYRQDPGLGLRLIYFSYDVKMKEKGDIPEGYSVSREKKERFSLILESASTNQTSMYLCASRERVAKNIQYFGAGTRLSVL.

The rearrangement uses TRBV18 and TRBJ2-2, with 9 bases that match TRBD1. The CDR3 consists of 15 residues. Germline CDR1 reads KGHSH; CDR2 reads LQKENI. V was clipped by 5 bases and J by 1 base; unmatched bases: 2. This CDR3 reads CASSVDRGNTGELFF. CDR3 nucleotide sequence: TGTGCCAGCTCAGTGGACAGGGGGAACACCGGGGAGCTGTTTTTT. Looking up the rest from reference TRBV18 and TRBJ2-2 gives the full variable domain: NAGVMQNPRHLVRRRGQEARLRCSPMKGHSHVYWYRQLPEEGLKFMVYLQKENIIDESGMPKERFSAEFPKEGPSILRIQQVVRGDSAAYFCASSVDRGNTGELFFGEGSRLTVL.